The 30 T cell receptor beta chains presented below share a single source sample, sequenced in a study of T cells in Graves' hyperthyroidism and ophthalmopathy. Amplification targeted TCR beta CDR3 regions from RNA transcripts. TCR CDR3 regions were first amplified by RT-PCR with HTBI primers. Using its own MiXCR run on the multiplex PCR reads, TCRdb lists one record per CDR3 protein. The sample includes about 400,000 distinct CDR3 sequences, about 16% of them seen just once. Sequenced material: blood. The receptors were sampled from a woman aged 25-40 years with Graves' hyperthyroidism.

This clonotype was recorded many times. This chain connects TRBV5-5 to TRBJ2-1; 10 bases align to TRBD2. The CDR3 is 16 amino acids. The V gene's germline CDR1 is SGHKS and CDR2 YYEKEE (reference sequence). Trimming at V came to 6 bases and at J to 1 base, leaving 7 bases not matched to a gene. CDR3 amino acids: CASTRIAGGSYNEQFF. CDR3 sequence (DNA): TGTGCCAGCACCCGGATAGCGGGAGGATCCTACAATGAGCAGTTCTTC.

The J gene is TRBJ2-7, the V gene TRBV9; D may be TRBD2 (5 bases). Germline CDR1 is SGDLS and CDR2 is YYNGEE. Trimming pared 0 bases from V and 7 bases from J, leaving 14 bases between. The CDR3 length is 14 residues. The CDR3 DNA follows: TGTGCCAGCAGCGTAGTCGGAGGAGTGGGGGAGCAGTACTTC. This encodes CASSVVGGVGEQYF. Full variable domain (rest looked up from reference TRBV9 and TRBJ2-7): DSGVTQTPKHLITATGQRVTLRCSPRSGDLSVYWYQQSLDQGLQFLIQYYNGEERAKGNILERFSAQQFPDLHSELNLSSLELGDSALYFCASSVVGGVGEQYFGPGTRLTVT.

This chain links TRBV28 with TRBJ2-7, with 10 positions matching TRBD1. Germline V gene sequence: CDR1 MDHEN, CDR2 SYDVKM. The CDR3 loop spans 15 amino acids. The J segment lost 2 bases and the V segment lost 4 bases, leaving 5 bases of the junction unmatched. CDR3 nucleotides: TGTGCCAGCAGTTCGACCGGGACAGGGGCCTACGAGCAGTACTTC. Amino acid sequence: CASSSTGTGAYEQYF.

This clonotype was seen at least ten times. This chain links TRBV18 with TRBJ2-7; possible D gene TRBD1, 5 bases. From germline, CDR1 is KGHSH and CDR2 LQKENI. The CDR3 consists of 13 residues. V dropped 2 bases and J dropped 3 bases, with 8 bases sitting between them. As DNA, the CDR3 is TGTGCCAGCTCACCAGTGACAGACTACGAGCAGTACTTC. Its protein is CASSPVTDYEQYF.

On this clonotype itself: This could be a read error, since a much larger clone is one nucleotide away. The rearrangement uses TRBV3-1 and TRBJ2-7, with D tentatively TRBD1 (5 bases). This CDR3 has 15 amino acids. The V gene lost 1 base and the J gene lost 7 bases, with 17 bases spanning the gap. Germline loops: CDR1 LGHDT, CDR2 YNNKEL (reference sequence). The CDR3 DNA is TGTGCCAGCAGCCAAGTGGCCCAGGGATCCGATGAGCAGTACTTC. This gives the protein CASSQVAQGSDEQYF.

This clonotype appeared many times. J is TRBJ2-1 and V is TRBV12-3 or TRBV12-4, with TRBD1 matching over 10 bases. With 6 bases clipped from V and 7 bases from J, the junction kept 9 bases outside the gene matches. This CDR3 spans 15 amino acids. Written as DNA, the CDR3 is TGTGCCAGCAGGCCAACCGGGACAGGGGAAAATGAGCAGTTCTTC. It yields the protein CASRPTGTGENEQFF.

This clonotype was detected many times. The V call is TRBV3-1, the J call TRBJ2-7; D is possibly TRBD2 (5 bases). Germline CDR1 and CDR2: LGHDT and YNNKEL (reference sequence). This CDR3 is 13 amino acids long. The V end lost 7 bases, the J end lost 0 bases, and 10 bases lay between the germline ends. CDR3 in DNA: TGTGCCAGCACAACCCGGGGCTCCTACGAGCAGTACTTC. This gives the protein CASTTRGSYEQYF.

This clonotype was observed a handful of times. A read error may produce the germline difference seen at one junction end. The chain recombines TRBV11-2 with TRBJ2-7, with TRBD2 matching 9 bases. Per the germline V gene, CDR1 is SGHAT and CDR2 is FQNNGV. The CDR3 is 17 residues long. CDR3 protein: CAGSLAASGTSSYEQYF. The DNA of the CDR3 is TGTGCCGGCAGCTTAGCGGCTAGCGGGACGAGCTCCTACGAGCAGTACTTC. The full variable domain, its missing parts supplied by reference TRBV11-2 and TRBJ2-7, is EAGVAQSPRYKIIEKRQSVAFWCNPISGHATLYWYQQILGQGPKLLIQFQNNGVVDDSQLPKDRFSAERLKGVDSTLKIQPAKLEDSAVYLCAGSLAASGTSSYEQYFGPGTRLTVT.

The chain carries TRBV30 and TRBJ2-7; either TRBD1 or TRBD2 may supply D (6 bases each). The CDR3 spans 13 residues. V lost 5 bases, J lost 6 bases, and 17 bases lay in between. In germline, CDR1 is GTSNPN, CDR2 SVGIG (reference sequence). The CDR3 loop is CAWDRRGVSEQYF. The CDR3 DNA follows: TGTGCCTGGGACAGGCGGGGCGTTAGCGAGCAGTACTTC.

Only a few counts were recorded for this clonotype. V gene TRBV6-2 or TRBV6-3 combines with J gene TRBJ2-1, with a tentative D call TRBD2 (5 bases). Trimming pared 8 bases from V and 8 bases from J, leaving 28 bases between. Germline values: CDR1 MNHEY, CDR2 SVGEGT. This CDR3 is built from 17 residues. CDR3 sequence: CASAPGVVGGLVYEQFF. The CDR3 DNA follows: TGTGCCAGCGCTCCCGGGGTCGTGGGCGGGCTTGTGTATGAGCAGTTCTTC.

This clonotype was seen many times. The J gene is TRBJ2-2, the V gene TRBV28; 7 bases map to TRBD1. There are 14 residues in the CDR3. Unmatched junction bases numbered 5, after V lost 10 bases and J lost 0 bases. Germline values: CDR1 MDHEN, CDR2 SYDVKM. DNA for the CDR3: TGTGCCATCCCCGGGACAGCGAACACCGGGGAGCTGTTTTTT. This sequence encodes CAIPGTANTGELFF.

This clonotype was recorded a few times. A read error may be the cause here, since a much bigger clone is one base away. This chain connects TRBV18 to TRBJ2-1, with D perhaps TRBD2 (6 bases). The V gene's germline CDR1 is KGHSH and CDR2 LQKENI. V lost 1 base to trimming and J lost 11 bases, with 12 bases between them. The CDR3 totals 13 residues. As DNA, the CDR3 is TGTGCCAGCTCACCACGTGCACGGGGGAAGCAGTTCTTC. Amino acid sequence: CASSPRARGKQFF.

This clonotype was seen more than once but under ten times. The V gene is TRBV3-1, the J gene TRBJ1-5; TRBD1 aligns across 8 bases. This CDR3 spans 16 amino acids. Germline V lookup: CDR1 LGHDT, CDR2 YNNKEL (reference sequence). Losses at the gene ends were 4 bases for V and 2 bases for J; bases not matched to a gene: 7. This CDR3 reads CASSPQGAMGNQPQHF. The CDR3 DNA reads TGTGCCAGCAGCCCGCAGGGGGCGATGGGCAATCAGCCCCAGCATTTT.

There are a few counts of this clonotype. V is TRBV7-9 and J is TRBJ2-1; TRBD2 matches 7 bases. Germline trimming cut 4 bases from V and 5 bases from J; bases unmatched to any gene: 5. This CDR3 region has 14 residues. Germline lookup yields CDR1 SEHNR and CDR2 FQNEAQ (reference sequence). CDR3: CASSSSGVNNEQFF. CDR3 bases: TGTGCCAGCAGCTCCAGCGGGGTAAACAATGAGCAGTTCTTC.

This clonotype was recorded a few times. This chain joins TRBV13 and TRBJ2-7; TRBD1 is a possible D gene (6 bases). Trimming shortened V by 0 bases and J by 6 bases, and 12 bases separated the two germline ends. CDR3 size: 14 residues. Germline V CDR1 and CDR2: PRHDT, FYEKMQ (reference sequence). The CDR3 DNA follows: TGTGCCAGCAGCTTAGGGGAGCAGGGGACCGAGCAGTACTTC. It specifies CASSLGEQGTEQYF.

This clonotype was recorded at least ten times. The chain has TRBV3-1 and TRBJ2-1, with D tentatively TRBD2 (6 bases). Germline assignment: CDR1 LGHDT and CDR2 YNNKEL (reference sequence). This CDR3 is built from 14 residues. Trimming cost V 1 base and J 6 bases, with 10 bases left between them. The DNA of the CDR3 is TGTGCCAGCAGCCAAGGCGGGGAAGCCAATGAGCAGTTCTTC. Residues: CASSQGGEANEQFF.

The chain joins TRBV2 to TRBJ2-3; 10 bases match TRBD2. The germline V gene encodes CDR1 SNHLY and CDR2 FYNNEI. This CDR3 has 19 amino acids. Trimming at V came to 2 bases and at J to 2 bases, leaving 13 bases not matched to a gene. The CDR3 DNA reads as TGTGCCAGCAGTGAATTTGTGGCTAGCGGGAGAAAGAACACAGATACGCAGTATTTT. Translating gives CASSEFVASGRKNTDTQYF.

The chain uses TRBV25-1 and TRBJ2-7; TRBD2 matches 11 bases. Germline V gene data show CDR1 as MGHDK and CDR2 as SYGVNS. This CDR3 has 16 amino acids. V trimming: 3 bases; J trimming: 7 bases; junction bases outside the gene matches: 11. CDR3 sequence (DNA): TGTGCCAGCAGTGAGGGTACTAGCGGGAGTGGATATGAGCAGTACTTC. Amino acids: CASSEGTSGSGYEQYF.

CDR3: CASSPIWGNQETQYF. In DNA, the CDR3 is TGTGCCAGCTCACCAATTTGGGGGAACCAAGAGACCCAGTACTTC. The chain is built from TRBV18 and TRBJ2-5; either TRBD1 or TRBD2 may supply D (5 bases each). V was trimmed by 2 bases and J by 0 bases, leaving 10 bases between them. Germline values: CDR1 KGHSH, CDR2 LQKENI. CDR3 size: 15 residues. The entire variable domain, with the rest obtained from reference TRBV18 and TRBJ2-5, is as follows: NAGVMQNPRHLVRRRGQEARLRCSPMKGHSHVYWYRQLPEEGLKFMVYLQKENIIDESGMPKERFSAEFPKEGPSILRIQQVVRGDSAAYFCASSPIWGNQETQYFGPGTRLLVL.

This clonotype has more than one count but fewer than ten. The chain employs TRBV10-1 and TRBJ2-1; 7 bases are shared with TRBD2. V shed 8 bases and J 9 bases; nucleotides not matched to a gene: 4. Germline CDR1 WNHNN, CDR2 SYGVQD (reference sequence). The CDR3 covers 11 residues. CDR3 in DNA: TGCGCCAGCGGGACGGGAGGTGAGCAGTTCTTC. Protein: CASGTGGEQFF.

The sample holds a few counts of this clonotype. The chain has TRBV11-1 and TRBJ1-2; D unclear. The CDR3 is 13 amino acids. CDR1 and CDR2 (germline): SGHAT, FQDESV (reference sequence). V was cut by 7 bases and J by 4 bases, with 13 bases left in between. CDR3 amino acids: CASTYLIGYGYTF. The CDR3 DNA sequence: TGTGCCAGCACCTACTTAATCGGCTATGGCTACACCTTC.

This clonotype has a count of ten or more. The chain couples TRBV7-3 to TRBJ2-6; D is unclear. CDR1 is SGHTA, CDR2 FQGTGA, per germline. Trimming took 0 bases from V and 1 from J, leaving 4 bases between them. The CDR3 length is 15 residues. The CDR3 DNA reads TGTGCCAGCAGCTTAACGTTGTCTGGGGCCAACGTCCTGACTTTC. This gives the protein CASSLTLSGANVLTF.

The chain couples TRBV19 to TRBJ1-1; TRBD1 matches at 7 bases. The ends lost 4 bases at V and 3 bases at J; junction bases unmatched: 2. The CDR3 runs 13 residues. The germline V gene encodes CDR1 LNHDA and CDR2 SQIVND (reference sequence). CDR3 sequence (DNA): TGTGCCAGTAGTACAACAGGGGACACTGAAGCTTTCTTT. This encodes CASSTTGDTEAFF.

The CDR3 protein is CSAIGSREGYNEQFF. The CDR3 DNA reads as TGCAGTGCTATAGGGAGCCGGGAGGGATACAATGAGCAGTTCTTC. The rearrangement joins TRBV20-1 to TRBJ2-1, with 8 positions matching TRBD2. CDR1 is DFQATT, CDR2 SNEGSKA, per germline (reference sequence). V trimming: 4 bases; J trimming: 4 bases; junction bases outside the gene matches: 9. This CDR3 has 15 residues.

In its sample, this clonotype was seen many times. CDR3: CASRDQGTFFGANEQFF. CDR3 DNA sequence: TGTGCCAGCAGGGACCAGGGGACCTTTTTTGGGGCAAATGAGCAGTTCTTC. The chain carries TRBV2 and TRBJ2-1; D is possibly TRBD1 (6 bases). The V end was cut by 6 bases, the J end by 7 bases, with 25 bases between. CDR1 SNHLY and CDR2 FYNNEI come from the germline V gene. The CDR3 contains 17 residues.

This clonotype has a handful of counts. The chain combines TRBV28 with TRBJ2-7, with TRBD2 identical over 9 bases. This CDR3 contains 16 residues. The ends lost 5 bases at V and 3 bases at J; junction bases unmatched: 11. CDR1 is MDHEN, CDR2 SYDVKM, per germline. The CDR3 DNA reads TGTGCCAGCAGTCCTCGCGGTAGCGGGAGTCTCTACGAGCAGTACTTC. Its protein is CASSPRGSGSLYEQYF.

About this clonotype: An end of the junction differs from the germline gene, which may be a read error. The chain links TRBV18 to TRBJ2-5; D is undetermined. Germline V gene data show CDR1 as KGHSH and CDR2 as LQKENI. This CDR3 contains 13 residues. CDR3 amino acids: CASAPGRQETQYF. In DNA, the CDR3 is TGTGCCAGCGCACCGGGTCGCCAAGAGACCCAGTACTTC.

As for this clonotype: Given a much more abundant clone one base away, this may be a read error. The CDR3 reads CASSERGLAGVRYEQYF. CDR3 DNA: TGTGCCAGCAGTGAAAGGGGACTAGCGGGAGTTCGTTACGAGCAGTACTTC. This rearrangement joins TRBV2 to TRBJ2-7; 14 bases are a match to TRBD2. Germline CDR1 is SNHLY and CDR2 is FYNNEI. CDR3 length: 17 amino acids. V lost 2 bases, J lost 4 bases, and 7 bases stayed unmatched.

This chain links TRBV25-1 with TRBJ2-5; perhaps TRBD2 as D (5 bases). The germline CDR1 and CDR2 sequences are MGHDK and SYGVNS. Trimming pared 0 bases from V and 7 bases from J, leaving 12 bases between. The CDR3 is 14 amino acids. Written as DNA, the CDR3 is TGTGCCAGCAGTGAATACTCCCCAACTAGGACCCAGTACTTC. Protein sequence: CASSEYSPTRTQYF.

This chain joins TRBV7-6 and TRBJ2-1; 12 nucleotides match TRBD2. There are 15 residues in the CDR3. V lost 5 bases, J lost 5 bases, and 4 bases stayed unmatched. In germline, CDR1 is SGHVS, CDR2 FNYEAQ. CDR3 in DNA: TGTGCCAGCAGCACTAGCGGGAGGACCAACAATGAGCAGTTCTTC. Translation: CASSTSGRTNNEQFF.